The entry that follows covers one T cell receptor beta chain sequence. What it binds is not known. This table comes from immunoSEQ multiplex PCR, and its TCRdb copy is limited to in-frame clones, with some not included. The sample holds approximately 45,000 clones, 88% seen once. The CDR3 spans 15 residues. Looked up from germline, CDR1 is SGHVS and CDR2 is FNYEAQ. Trimming took 4 bases from V and 0 from J, leaving 7 bases between them. This sample was included in a study of T cell responses to AZD1222 COVID-19 vaccine. Study findings and constraints: Repertoire sampling occurred only after the peak T cell response. Among the donors, most were white British and more were female, and clonal diversity was possibly underestimated.

The receptor comes from an adult who received the AZD1222 COVID-19 vaccine. V and J are TRBV7-6 and TRBJ1-6; D is possibly TRBD1 (6 bases). The sample here was peripheral blood, taken 28 days after the second AZD1222 dose. CDR3 region: CASSSDSSYNSPLHF. In DNA, the CDR3 is TGTGCCAGCAGCTCGGACAGCTCCTATAATTCACCCCTCCACTTT.